The 27 T cell receptor beta chains below come from one sample, sequenced in a study of T cell repertoires in cytomegalovirus infection. Each CDR3 protein is one row after TCRdb ran MiXCR on the reads. The sample shows 250,000 to 300,000 distinct CDR3 sequences, 20% to 25% of them seen only once. Antigen specificity for these receptors is unknown. Sample: cultured PBMCs, taken from culture after CMV antigen stimulation. These receptors originate from a human donor in good health (CMV status not recorded). Some clones in this sample may be carry-over from other donors' samples.

In this sample, this clonotype turned up a few times. J is TRBJ2-5 and V is TRBV24-1; TRBD1 agrees at 9 bases. Trimming removed 1 base from V and 4 bases from J; junction bases left unmatched: 6. This CDR3 has 16 residues. Germline CDR1 reads KGHDR; CDR2 reads SFDVKD. CDR3 bases: TGTGCCACCAGTGATTTACCGGGACAGGGTCGAGAGACCCAGTACTTC. The encoded protein is CATSDLPGQGRETQYF.

For the CDR3, the DNA is TGTGCCAGCAGTATACAGGGGGCCAACGAGCAGTACGTC. It yields the protein CASSIQGANEQYV. The chain employs TRBV7-4 and TRBJ2-7; 9 nucleotides line up with TRBD1. Germline V lookup: CDR1 SGHVT, CDR2 SQSDAQ. This CDR3 has 13 amino acids. V dropped 6 bases and J dropped 5; count of bases not matched to a gene: 5.

This clonotype was recorded many times. This rearrangement joins TRBV10-3 to TRBJ1-2; 10 bases agree with TRBD1. V trimming: 2 bases; J trimming: 1 base; junction bases outside the gene matches: 1. From germline, CDR1 is ENHRY and CDR2 SYGVKD. The CDR3 consists of 15 residues. The CDR3 region has the DNA TGTGCCATCAGTGAGGGGACAGGGGATAACTATGGCTACACCTTC. It translates to CAISEGTGDNYGYTF.

There are a few counts of this clonotype. This rearrangement joins TRBV3-1 to TRBJ1-6, with 9 bases aligning to TRBD1. Germline-derived CDR1 and CDR2 are LGHDT and YNNKEL (reference sequence). The CDR3 loop spans 15 amino acids. Trimming removed 5 bases from V and 7 bases from J; junction bases left unmatched: 6. CDR3 sequence reads: CASSIMTGGNSPLHF. Written as DNA, the CDR3 is TGTGCCAGCAGCATTATGACAGGGGGGAATTCACCCCTCCACTTT.

There are many counts of this clonotype. The J gene is TRBJ2-7, the V gene TRBV5-5; 9 nucleotides align to TRBD1. The CDR3 has 16 amino acids. The junction had 12 bases not matched to a gene; V was cut back by 3 bases and J by 5 bases. Per germline, CDR1 SGHKS and CDR2 YYEKEE (reference sequence). CDR3: CASSSLAGQGWDEQYF. The CDR3 DNA is TGTGCCAGCAGCTCCTTGGCGGGACAGGGATGGGACGAGCAGTACTTC.

The chain couples TRBV19 to TRBJ2-1; a possible D gene is TRBD1 (6 bases). The CDR3 length is 16 residues. Germline loops: CDR1 LNHDA, CDR2 SQIVND (reference sequence). V was clipped by 6 bases and J by 5 bases, with 20 bases between them. The CDR3 nucleotides are TGTGCCAGTAGGCACCCGAGGGGGAGCGGAAACAATGAGCAGTTCTTC. Its translation is CASRHPRGSGNNEQFF.

This clonotype was observed a few times. The chain carries TRBV27 and TRBJ2-6; 7 nucleotides match TRBD1. CDR3 length equals 18 residues. The junction had 14 bases not matched to a gene; V was cut back by 8 bases and J by 1 base. Germline loops: CDR1 MNHEY, CDR2 SMNVEV (reference sequence). The CDR3 DNA reads TGTGCCAGCCGACAGGGCTTCTTCTTCGGATCTGGGGCCAACGTCCTGACTTTC. Amino acids: CASRQGFFFGSGANVLTF.

The genes are TRBV20-1 and TRBJ2-3, with a tentative D call TRBD1 (5 bases). In germline, CDR1 is DFQATT, CDR2 SNEGSKA (reference sequence). With 7 bases removed from V and 6 bases from J, the gap between germline ends came to 14 bases. This CDR3 contains 12 residues. CDR3 loop: CSEATVSDTQYF. CDR3 nucleotide sequence: TGCAGTGAAGCGACAGTGTCGGATACGCAGTATTTT.

This clonotype was observed many times. The J gene is TRBJ1-1, the V gene TRBV7-2; D is ambiguous. CDR3 length: 13 residues. In germline, CDR1 is SGHTA, CDR2 FQGNSA. V shed 1 base and J shed 6 bases, with 9 bases lying between them. DNA for the CDR3: TGTGCCAGCAGCTTAGGAAATGCGGCTGAAGCTTTCTTT. Translation gives CASSLGNAAEAFF.

A few counts support this clonotype. The rearrangement uses TRBV6-5 and TRBJ1-1; unclear D gene. With 4 bases removed from V and 11 bases from J, the gap between germline ends came to 14 bases. The germline CDR1 and CDR2 sequences are MNHEY and SVGAGI. The CDR3 is 12 residues long. CDR3 sequence: CASSSPTLGAFF. The CDR3 coding sequence is TGTGCCAGCAGTTCCCCGACCCTGGGGGCTTTCTTT.

The V call is TRBV19, the J call TRBJ1-2, with a possible D match to TRBD1 (5 bases). Per the germline V gene, CDR1 is LNHDA and CDR2 is SQIVND (reference sequence). This CDR3 contains 13 residues. Trimming removed 6 bases from V and 2 bases from J, with 10 bases in between. The CDR3 here is CASSVDRNYGYTF. The CDR3 DNA reads as TGTGCCAGTAGCGTAGACAGAAACTATGGCTACACCTTC.

The V call is TRBV20-1, the J call TRBJ2-1; 7 bases map to TRBD1. The germline gives CDR1 DFQATT, CDR2 SNEGSKA (reference sequence). Unmatched junction bases numbered 7, after V lost 7 bases and J lost 1 base. This CDR3 has 14 amino acids. In DNA form, the CDR3 reads TGCAGTGTCGTTGACAGGGTTTCCTACAATGAGCAGTTCTTC. Translated, it gives CSVVDRVSYNEQFF.

The chain couples TRBV29-1 to TRBJ1-1; a possible D gene is TRBD1 (5 bases). Germline V gives CDR1 SQVTM, CDR2 ANQGSEA. The CDR3 length is 13 residues. V gave up 4 bases and J gave up 0 bases, with 9 bases separating them. CDR3 loop: CSVGGGVNTEAFF. The CDR3, as DNA: TGCAGCGTTGGGGGGGGTGTGAACACTGAAGCTTTCTTT. Full variable domain (remainder filled in from reference TRBV29-1 and TRBJ1-1): SAVISQKPSRDICQRGTSLTIQCQVDSQVTMMFWYRQQPGQSLTLIATANQGSEATYESGFVIDKFPISRPNLTFSTLTVSNMSPEDSSIYLCSVGGGVNTEAFFGQGTRLTVV.

The V and J genes are TRBV28 and TRBJ1-2, with D possibly matching TRBD1 (6 bases). This CDR3 is built from 12 residues. Germline V gene data show CDR1 as MDHEN and CDR2 as SYDVKM. Trimming took off 6 bases at V and 8 bases at J, with 13 bases between the two ends. Here the CDR3 DNA reads TGTGCCAGCAGCACAGGGCCACGGGGCTACACCTTC. This sequence encodes CASSTGPRGYTF.

This clonotype has more than one count but fewer than ten. The V gene is TRBV12-3 or TRBV12-4, the J gene TRBJ2-2; 10 positions match TRBD2. The junction had 8 bases not matched to a gene; V was cut back by 6 bases and J by 4 bases. This CDR3 contains 16 residues. CDR3 residues: CASSRIAGGGTGELFF. The CDR3 region has the DNA TGTGCCAGCAGCCGTATAGCGGGAGGAGGCACCGGGGAGCTGTTTTTT.

This clonotype was counted between two and nine times. The rearrangement links TRBV6-2 or TRBV6-3 to TRBJ2-7; a weak D match, TRBD2 (5 bases). The CDR3 extends over 16 amino acids. The V end was cut by 6 bases, the J end by 0 bases, with 18 bases between. CDR1 and CDR2 from the germline V gene are MNHEY and SVGEGT. For the CDR3, the DNA is TGTGCCAGCAGCTTCTTGGCGGGCGTAAGCTCCTACGAGCAGTACTTC. It specifies CASSFLAGVSSYEQYF.

This clonotype was counted a single time. This chain joins TRBV7-9 and TRBJ2-1; 10 bases map to TRBD1. V shed 4 bases and J 8 bases; nucleotides not matched to a gene: 5. The CDR3 consists of 14 residues. Germline loops: CDR1 SEHNR, CDR2 FQNEAQ (reference sequence). This CDR3 is CASSSTGGKDEQFF. CDR3 coding DNA: TGTGCCAGCAGCTCGACAGGGGGCAAAGATGAGCAGTTCTTC.

This clonotype was recorded at least ten times. The chain links TRBV29-1 to TRBJ1-1; D is unresolved. There are 13 residues in the CDR3. CDR1 is SQVTM and CDR2 is ANQGSEA in the germline V gene. Trimming left V 4 bases short and J 0 bases short, with 9 bases between. The CDR3 region is CSVAAGMNTEAFF. The CDR3 DNA reads TGCAGCGTTGCGGCAGGAATGAACACTGAAGCTTTCTTT. Drawing the rest from reference TRBV29-1 and TRBJ1-1, the complete variable domain is SAVISQKPSRDICQRGTSLTIQCQVDSQVTMMFWYRQQPGQSLTLIATANQGSEATYESGFVIDKFPISRPNLTFSTLTVSNMSPEDSSIYLCSVAAGMNTEAFFGQGTRLTVV.

The V call is TRBV7-2, the J call TRBJ2-5, with TRBD1 identical over 11 bases. Per the germline V gene, CDR1 is SGHTA and CDR2 is FQGNSA. V lost 7 bases to trimming and J lost 4 bases; unmatched junction nucleotides: 5. The CDR3 spans 14 residues. The CDR3 DNA reads TGTGCCAGCATGGGACAGGGGGGTAGAGAGACCCAGTACTTC. Translating it yields CASMGQGGRETQYF.

The rearrangement uses TRBV2 and TRBJ2-1; 10 bases are a match to TRBD2. The CDR3 length is 16 residues. Germline-derived CDR1 and CDR2 are SNHLY and FYNNEI. After removal of 1 base from V and 9 bases from J, the junction contained 9 bases not matched to a gene. DNA for the CDR3: TGTGCCAGCAGTGAAGTCGCGCTAGCGGGGGAGGGTGAGCAGTTCTTC. The encoded protein is CASSEVALAGEGEQFF.

This clonotype was seen only a few times. The V and J genes are TRBV4-1 and TRBJ2-7, with TRBD2 matching 7 bases. Germline V gene lookup returns CDR1 MGHRA and CDR2 YSYEKL. V gave up 1 base and J gave up 2 bases; unmatched junction bases: 5. The CDR3 covers 15 residues. The chain's CDR3 is CASSQGLAVTYEQYF. The CDR3 DNA is TGCGCCAGCAGCCAAGGACTAGCTGTAACCTACGAGCAGTACTTC.

The J gene is TRBJ1-1, the V gene TRBV27; D is undetermined. CDR3 length equals 15 residues. Trimming shortened V by 3 bases and J by 4 bases, and 15 bases separated the two germline ends. The germline CDR1 and CDR2 sequences are MNHEY and SMNVEV (reference sequence). The CDR3 sequence is CASSFLGSGRTEAFF. CDR3 nucleotide sequence: TGTGCCAGCAGTTTTCTTGGGAGCGGCCGCACTGAAGCTTTCTTT.

The sample holds many counts of this clonotype. This chain joins TRBV10-3 and TRBJ1-1; D not resolved. V lost 0 bases and J 1 base, leaving 9 bases between the germline ends. The CDR3 extends over 15 amino acids. Germline V CDR1 and CDR2: ENHRY, SYGVKD. CDR3 DNA: TGTGCCATCAGTGAGTCATACAAGGGGAACACTGAAGCTTTCTTT. It translates to CAISESYKGNTEAFF.

The CDR3 nucleotides are TGTGCCTGGAGTGCAGATACGCAGTATTTT. It translates to CAWSADTQYF. This chain links TRBV30 with TRBJ2-3; no definite D call. In germline, CDR1 is GTSNPN, CDR2 SVGIG (reference sequence). Trimming removed 1 base at V and 4 bases at J, with 0 bases between. This CDR3 contains 10 residues.

The chain employs TRBV28 and TRBJ1-5; D not resolved. This CDR3 is 15 amino acids long. With 5 bases removed from V and 0 bases from J, the gap between germline ends came to 11 bases. Germline lookup yields CDR1 MDHEN and CDR2 SYDVKM. CDR3 nucleotides: TGTGCCAGCAGTCCACACCCCCTTAGCAATCAGCCCCAGCATTTT. Translation: CASSPHPLSNQPQHF.

In this sample, this clonotype turned up many times. V usage is TRBV6-1 and J usage is TRBJ1-1, with D perhaps TRBD1 (5 bases). Germline CDR1 and CDR2: MNHNS and SASEGT. CDR3 length: 12 amino acids. The ends were cut back, 6 bases at V and 2 bases at J, with 7 bases in the middle. Here the CDR3 reads CASRRGNTEAFF. The DNA for the CDR3 is TGTGCCAGCAGGAGGGGCAACACTGAAGCTTTCTTT.

This clonotype has a handful of counts. The chain uses TRBV19 and TRBJ1-5; TRBD1 is a possible D gene (6 bases). CDR3 length: 14 amino acids. Germline V gives CDR1 LNHDA, CDR2 SQIVND (reference sequence). Between the trimmed V and J ends, which lost 3 bases and 5 bases, there was a span of 11 bases. The CDR3 loop is CASSMEGVHQPQHF. DNA for the CDR3: TGTGCCAGTAGTATGGAGGGGGTACATCAGCCCCAGCATTTT.